This TCR beta chain was captured by sequencing in a study of shared clonotypes between healthy human individuals (dated by TCRdb to about 2020). For context, the study as a whole: A few men and two women, aged 18 to 49 years, made up the cohort. For each donor, CD4 naive and CD4 memory were each given three plates, CD8 naive was given two plates, and CD8 memory was given one plate. Blood TCR repertoires of a handful of healthy adults were deeply sequenced to estimate repertoire size and the extent of clonotype sharing between individuals. Different laboratories and diverse techniques were used to prepare libraries and sequence TCR repertoires, to increase sequencing depth and limit assay-specific biases. Between about 0.8 and 9 billion PBMCs per donor were obtained by leukapheresis. Study-level results and caveats: Sampling was restricted to blood, and TCR repertoires in tissue are likely to differ from TCR repertoires in blood. Because the study included only a small number of donors, the genetic and exposure-history diversity represented was limited. Larger estimated clonotype richness was generally found for naive subsets than for memory subsets. Even with the large sequencing depth, rarefaction of the sorted-subset datasets indicated that sequencing was incomplete. Compared with non-shared clonotypes, clonotypes shared by all four sorted-subset donors had higher generation probabilities. Sharing across several donors was observed for about 5% of naive CD4, 3.5% of naive CD8, around 2.5% of memory CD4, and roughly 0.4% of memory CD8 clonotypes. Based on pairwise subsampling, the degree of clonotype sharing among donors was expected to be affected by sequencing depth.

Using the deep immunoSEQ assay, multiplex PCR amplified TCR CDR3 regions from genomic DNA. Extracted genomic DNA from each cell subset was spread evenly across all wells of several immunoSEQ 96-well plates, with each plate serving as a replicate. For sorted subsets, approximately 210 ng of genomic DNA, equivalent to about 30,000 T cell genomes, went into each replicate PCR. Purified libraries were quantified with a Qubit 3.0 fluorometer, sized on a Bioanalyzer 2100, and re-quantified with the KAPA Library Quantification kit. A separate single-read 150-cycle Illumina NextSeq 550 flow cell was used to sequence each immunoSEQ 96-well plate. The original methods were these. Because the immunoSEQ output included only junctional sequences and no quality scores, the filtering could not be the same as the filtering used for full-length reads. To assign V/J genes and CDR3, sequences were annotated using PyIR, a Python wrapper for IgBLAST v1.9, with IMGT germline references. Any read was removed if the V/J assignment was weak (E-value above 1e-6), the CDR3 was missing, or the read contained stop codons, out-of-frame junctions, or ambiguous translated residues. V3J clonotypes were defined as sequences sharing the same inferred V gene, J gene, and CDR3 amino acid sequence. The percentage overlap between two repertoires was calculated by dividing the number of shared unique clonotypes by the size of the smaller repertoire. Three approaches were used to assess repertoire richness: RTK rarefaction, the Chao1 estimator, and Recon v2.1 estimates of unobserved clonotypes. Generation probabilities for all TCRbeta clonotypes obtained by the gDNA method from a handful of donors were computed using OLGA. This immuneACCESS table, as held by TCRdb, lists in-frame sequences with V and J called but not all clones. Of the missing ones, under half trace to an unresolved V gene in checked studies; the others have no known cause. For V, J and clone size, that table is used; D and trimming come from the DNA. Recorded for this sample are approximately 100,000 clones; roughly 69% of them occurred a single time. The ten largest clones take up less than 50% of the sample.

The donors were healthy, HIV-negative adults who had no recently reported acute infections or vaccinations. Every donor was a Caucasian adult living in Nashville, Tennessee, USA. The CD8 memory samples were a combination of magnetically selected CD45RO+ cells and CCR7-negative CD45RA+ effector memory (TemRA) cells. Blood was collected by leukapheresis, and PBMCs were isolated by Ficoll-Histopaque density gradient centrifugation and then cryopreserved in liquid nitrogen vapor phase. Purity and quantity of every magnetically sorted T cell population were checked by analytical flow cytometry. Each sorted fraction had its genomic DNA isolated and then quantified by UV absorbance on a Nanodrop 2000c. Details on this clone: Its antigen is unknown. Base-call qualities are not available, and no considerably larger clone is one nucleotide away.

Sequenced: memory CD8+ T cells sorted from blood. Taken with the paper, the label for cell subset or site translates to: CD45RO+ cells pooled with CCR7-negative TemRA cells. The sequence was collected from a man aged 25 to 40 in good health.

The DNA sequence is TGCGCCAGCAGTGAAGCCTCGGGGGGGAACTCCTACAATGAGCAGTTCTTC. Protein translation: CASSEASGGNSYNEQFF. Recombination connected TRBV10-2 to TRBJ2-1, with 8 middle bases fitting TRBD2. V loses 3 bases at its end and J loses 0 bases; junction bases beyond the gene matches: 7. The CDR3, cysteine through phenylalanine, is 17 amino acids long. CDR3 DNA only is kept here, 51 bases in frame from base 1. CDR1 and CDR2, looked up from the germline V gene, are WSHSY and SAAADI.